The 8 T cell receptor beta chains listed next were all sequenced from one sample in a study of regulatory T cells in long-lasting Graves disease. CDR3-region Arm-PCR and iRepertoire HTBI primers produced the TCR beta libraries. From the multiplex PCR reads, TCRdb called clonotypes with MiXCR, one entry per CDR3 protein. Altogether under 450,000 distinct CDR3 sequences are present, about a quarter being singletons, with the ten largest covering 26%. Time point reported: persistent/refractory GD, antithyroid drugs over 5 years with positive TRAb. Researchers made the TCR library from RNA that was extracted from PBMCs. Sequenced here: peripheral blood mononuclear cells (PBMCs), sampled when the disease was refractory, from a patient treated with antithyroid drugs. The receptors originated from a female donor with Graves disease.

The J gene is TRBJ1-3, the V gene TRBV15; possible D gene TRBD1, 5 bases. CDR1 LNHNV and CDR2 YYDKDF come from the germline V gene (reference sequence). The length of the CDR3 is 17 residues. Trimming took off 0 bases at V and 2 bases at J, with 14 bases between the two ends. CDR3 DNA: TGTGCCACCAGCAGAGAAGGGGTCGACGGTCCTGGAAACACCATATATTTT. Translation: CATSREGVDGPGNTIYF.

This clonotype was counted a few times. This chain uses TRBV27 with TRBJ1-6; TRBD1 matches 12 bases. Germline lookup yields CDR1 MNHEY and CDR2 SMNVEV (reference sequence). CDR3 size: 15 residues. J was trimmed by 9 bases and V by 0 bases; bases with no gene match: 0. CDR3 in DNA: TGTGCCAGCAGTTTATCGGGACAGGGGGCTTCACCCCTCCACTTT. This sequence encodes CASSLSGQGASPLHF.

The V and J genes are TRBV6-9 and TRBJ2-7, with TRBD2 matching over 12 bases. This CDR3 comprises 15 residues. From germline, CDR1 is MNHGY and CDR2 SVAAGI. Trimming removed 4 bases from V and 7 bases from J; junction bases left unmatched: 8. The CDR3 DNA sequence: TGTGCCAGCAGTTCTAGCGGGAGGGCCATGGGAGAGCAGTACTTC. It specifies CASSSSGRAMGEQYF.

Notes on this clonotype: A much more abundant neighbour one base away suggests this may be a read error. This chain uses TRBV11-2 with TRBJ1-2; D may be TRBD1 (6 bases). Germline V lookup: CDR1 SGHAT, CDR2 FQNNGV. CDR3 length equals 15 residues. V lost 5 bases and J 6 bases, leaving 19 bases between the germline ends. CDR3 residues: CASSHVSQGLHGYTF. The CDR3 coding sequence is TGTGCCAGCAGCCACGTTTCACAGGGATTACATGGCTACACCTTC.

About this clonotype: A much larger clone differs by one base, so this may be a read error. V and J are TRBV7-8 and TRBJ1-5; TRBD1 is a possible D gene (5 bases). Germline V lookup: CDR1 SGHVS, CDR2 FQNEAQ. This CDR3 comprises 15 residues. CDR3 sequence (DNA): TGTGCCAGCGGCTTAGGAAGCGGGCAGGGTCAGCCCCAGCATTTT. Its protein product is CASGLGSGQGQPQHF.

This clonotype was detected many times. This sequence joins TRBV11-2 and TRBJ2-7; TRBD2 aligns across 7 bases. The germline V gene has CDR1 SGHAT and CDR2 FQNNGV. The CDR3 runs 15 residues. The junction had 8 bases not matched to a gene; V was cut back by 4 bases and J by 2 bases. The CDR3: CASSSPGTKTYEQYF. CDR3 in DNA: TGTGCCAGCAGCTCACCCGGGACTAAAACCTACGAGCAGTACTTC.

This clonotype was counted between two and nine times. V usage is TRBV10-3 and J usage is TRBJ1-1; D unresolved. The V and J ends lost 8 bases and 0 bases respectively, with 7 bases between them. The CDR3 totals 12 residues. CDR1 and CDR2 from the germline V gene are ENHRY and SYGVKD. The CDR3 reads CAIRQMNTEAFF. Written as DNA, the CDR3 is TGTGCCATCCGTCAGATGAACACTGAAGCTTTCTTT.

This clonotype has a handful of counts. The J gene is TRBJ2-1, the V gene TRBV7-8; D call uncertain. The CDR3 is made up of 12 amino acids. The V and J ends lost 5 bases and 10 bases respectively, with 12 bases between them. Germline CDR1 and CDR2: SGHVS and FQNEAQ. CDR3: CASSNPATEQFF. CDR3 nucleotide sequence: TGTGCCAGCAGCAACCCGGCCACAGAGCAGTTCTTC.